One and the same sample provided the 12 T cell receptor beta chains below, sequenced in a study of cytomegalovirus exposure and HLA in healthy donors. A multiplex PCR was run with 60 Vbeta primers and 13 Jbeta primers. Data came from immunoSEQ multiplex PCR; TCRdb stores just in-frame clones and leaves some out. The table has more than 80,000 clones, approximately 80% seen once; the top ten hold about 1.6%. The sequencing sample was made of PBMCs. These receptors were obtained from a man aged 50 or older in good health and CMV-seronegative.

The chain uses TRBV18 and TRBJ2-7; weak D call: TRBD1 (6 bases). The CDR3 loop spans 15 amino acids. In germline, CDR1 is KGHSH, CDR2 LQKENI. V was pared by 3 bases and J by 3 bases, with 15 bases between. The CDR3: CASSPGQGRGYEQYF. Here the CDR3 DNA reads TGTGCCAGCTCACCGGGGCAGGGGCGCGGCTACGAGCAGTACTTC.

In this sample, this clone turned up a few times. V usage is TRBV4-2 and J usage is TRBJ1-4, with a possible D match to TRBD1 (5 bases). The V gene's germline CDR1 is LGHNA and CDR2 YNFKEQ. The V end lost 1 base, the J end lost 2 bases, and 8 bases lay between the germline ends. This CDR3 is built from 15 residues. CDR3 protein: CASSQVWGTNEKLFF. The CDR3, as DNA: TGTGCCAGCAGCCAAGTATGGGGCACTAATGAAAAACTGTTTTTT.

The chain combines TRBV27 with TRBJ2-5, with D possibly being TRBD2 (6 bases). This CDR3 has 15 amino acids. V dropped 6 bases and J dropped 2 bases, with 16 bases sitting between them. From germline, CDR1 is MNHEY and CDR2 SMNVEV (reference sequence). The CDR3 is CASSYLGEEQETQYF. In nucleotides, the CDR3 is TGTGCCAGCAGCTACCTTGGGGAGGAACAAGAGACCCAGTACTTC.

The chain combines TRBV5-1 with TRBJ1-2; 7 nucleotides align to TRBD1. The V segment lost 3 bases and the J segment 2 bases; nucleotides outside the gene matches: 4. Germline loops: CDR1 SGHRS, CDR2 YFSETQ. This CDR3 is built from 14 residues. CDR3 DNA sequence: TGCGCCAGCAGCTGGGGACAGAGCAACTATGGCTACACCTTC. Translating it yields CASSWGQSNYGYTF.

The chain couples TRBV6-1 to TRBJ1-2, with 8 bases matching TRBD1. The CDR3 extends over 13 amino acids. Germline values: CDR1 MNHNS, CDR2 SASEGT. V was pared by 8 bases and J by 4 bases, with 6 bases of the junction left unmatched. The DNA for the CDR3 is TGTGCCAGCGGGGACAGGCTGTTCTATGGCTACACCTTC. Amino acids: CASGDRLFYGYTF.

This clone was detected once. This chain links TRBV4-2 with TRBJ2-1; 7 bases match TRBD2. This CDR3 spans 15 amino acids. After removal of 0 bases from V and 3 bases from J, the junction contained 2 bases not matched to a gene. Germline values: CDR1 LGHNA, CDR2 YNFKEQ. CDR3: CASSQDSGFYNEQFF. CDR3 nucleotides: TGTGCCAGCAGCCAAGATAGCGGGTTCTACAATGAGCAGTTCTTC.

The chain employs TRBV5-4 and TRBJ1-2, with TRBD1 identical over 8 bases. V dropped 3 bases and J dropped 4; count of bases not matched to a gene: 5. From germline, CDR1 is SGHNT and CDR2 YYREEE (reference sequence). There are 14 residues in the CDR3. The CDR3 protein is CASSWTGSSYGYTF. The CDR3, as DNA: TGTGCCAGCAGCTGGACAGGGTCGAGCTATGGCTACACCTTC.

The rearrangement joins TRBV4-2 to TRBJ2-1, with D unresolved. V was clipped by 4 bases and J by 9 bases, with 10 bases between them. This CDR3 comprises 12 residues. Germline loops: CDR1 LGHNA, CDR2 YNFKEQ. CDR3 sequence: CASSLTPGEQFF. The CDR3 DNA reads TGTGCCAGCAGCCTGACCCCGGGTGAGCAGTTCTTC.

The chain is built from TRBV7-2 and TRBJ2-5; tentatively, D is TRBD1 (6 bases). This CDR3 is built from 13 residues. V was cut by 6 bases and J by 3 bases, with 11 bases left in between. The V gene's germline CDR1 is SGHTA and CDR2 FQGNSA. CDR3 region: CASRWTVEETQYF. The CDR3 coding sequence is TGTGCCAGCAGGTGGACAGTGGAAGAGACCCAGTACTTC.

The V gene is TRBV5-6, the J gene TRBJ2-6; D remains unclear. The germline CDR1 and CDR2 sequences are SGHDT and YYEEEE. This CDR3 has 13 amino acids. Trimming removed 4 bases from V and 6 bases from J, with 8 bases in between. The CDR3 loop reads CASSPRPANVLTF. The CDR3 DNA is TGTGCCAGCAGCCCCAGGCCGGCCAACGTCCTGACTTTC.

This rearrangement joins TRBV14 to TRBJ2-5; TRBD2 matches at 12 bases. V trimming: 4 bases; J trimming: 2 bases; junction bases outside the gene matches: 5. The CDR3 has 16 amino acids. Germline-derived CDR1 and CDR2 are SGHDN and FVKESK. CDR3: CASSPRLAGAQETQYF. CDR3 sequence (DNA): TGTGCCAGCAGCCCGAGACTAGCGGGGGCACAAGAGACCCAGTACTTC.

The chain couples TRBV11-2 to TRBJ2-5, with D maybe TRBD1 (5 bases). V was cut by 5 bases and J by 9 bases, with 10 bases left in between. The CDR3 length is 11 residues. Germline V CDR1 and CDR2: SGHAT, FQNNGV. The CDR3 is CASSPARAQYF. The CDR3, as DNA: TGTGCCAGCAGCCCCGCCAGGGCCCAGTACTTC.